This T cell receptor (beta chain) was identified in a study of CD8 T cells in Susac syndrome. An input of roughly 0.5 to 1 ug of RNA was subjected to reverse transcription using random hexamers. Multiplex immunoSEQ PCR targeted 54 Vbeta and 13 Jbeta TCR beta segments. Each CDR3 protein is one row after TCRdb ran MiXCR on the immunoSEQ multiplex PCR reads. The table records 150,000 to 200,000 distinct CDR3 sequences, roughly nine tenths of them present only once. Negative isolation yielded CD8+ and CD4+ T cells; FACS enriched TEMRA cells. A note on this clonotype: Its antigen is not identified.

General study points: CD4+ T cell repertoires in Susac syndrome exhibited no evidence of clonal expansion.

Germline trimming cut 1 base from V and 9 bases from J; bases unmatched to any gene: 6. The CDR3 is made up of 14 amino acids. CDR1 and CDR2 from the germline V gene are SGHRS and YFSETQ. J is TRBJ1-5 and V is TRBV5-1; 8 bases are a match to TRBD1. The clonotype comes from a human donor with Susac syndrome. The sample was CD4+ T cells from PBMCs. CDR3 sequence reads: CASSLRQGSGPQHF. CDR3 in DNA: TGCGCCAGCAGCTTGCGACAGGGGAGTGGGCCCCAGCATTTT. The whole variable domain, filled in from reference TRBV5-1 and TRBJ1-5, reads KAGVTQTPRYLIKTRGQQVTLSCSPISGHRSVSWYQQTPGQGLQFLFEYFSETQRNKGNFPGRFSGRQFSNSRSEMNVSTLELGDSALYLCASSLRQGSGPQHFGDGTRLSIL.